Listed here are 5 T cell receptor beta chains from one sample, sequenced in a study of identical twins. TCRdb re-called the 5' RACE reads with MiXCR, one entry per CDR3 protein. This sample has roughly 720,000 distinct CDR3 sequences, with roughly 18% found just once. These data are also associated with another study on T cells expressing NK-cell markers.

The sample consisted of PBMCs. The receptors stem from a woman younger than 30 in good health.

With respect to this clonotype: It may be a read error: a sequence one base away is much more abundant. V usage is TRBV28 and J usage is TRBJ2-1, with 7 bases identical to TRBD2. The germline V gene encodes CDR1 MDHEN and CDR2 SYDVKM. The CDR3 has 15 residues. CDR3 amino acids: CSSSLISGGNNEQFF. CDR3 nucleotides: TGTTCCAGCAGTTTGATCTCGGGGGGAAACAATGAGCAGTTCTTC.

This clonotype was counted a few times. J is TRBJ1-4 and V is TRBV20-1, with D uncertain. V dropped 1 base and J dropped 3 bases, with 9 bases sitting between them. The CDR3 has 14 amino acids. Germline loops: CDR1 DFQATT, CDR2 SNEGSKA (reference sequence). CDR3 amino acids: CSARVVAANEKLFF. DNA for the CDR3: TGCAGTGCTAGAGTCGTAGCGGCTAATGAAAAACTGTTTTTT.

The chain combines TRBV9 with TRBJ2-5; possible D gene TRBD1, 5 bases. The V end was cut by 3 bases, the J end by 3 bases, with 12 bases between. This CDR3 contains 14 residues. CDR1 and CDR2 (germline): SGDLS, YYNGEE. CDR3 nucleotide sequence: TGTGCCAGCAGCGAGGGGTTTGAGGAAGAGACCCAGTACTTC. Translating it yields CASSEGFEEETQYF. Full variable domain (outside the CDR3, taken from reference TRBV9 and TRBJ2-5): DSGVTQTPKHLITATGQRVTLRCSPRSGDLSVYWYQQSLDQGLQFLIQYYNGEERAKGNILERFSAQQFPDLHSELNLSSLELGDSALYFCASSEGFEEETQYFGPGTRLLVL.

This clonotype was seen more than once but under ten times. V usage is TRBV7-2 and J usage is TRBJ1-1; TRBD1 might be the D (5 bases). From germline, CDR1 is SGHTA and CDR2 FQGNSA. The CDR3 is made up of 13 amino acids. The V gene lost 3 bases and the J gene lost 11 bases, with 16 bases spanning the gap. CDR3 in DNA: TGTGCCAGCAGCTTCCAAGGTGGGGCAATGGCTTTCTTT. It specifies CASSFQGGAMAFF.

The J gene is TRBJ1-3, the V gene TRBV12-3 or TRBV12-4, with a tentative D call TRBD1 (6 bases). This CDR3 region has 14 residues. V lost 5 bases to trimming and J lost 4 bases, with 12 bases between them. In DNA form, the CDR3 reads TGTGCCAGCAGTGACAGGAGCAGCGGAAACACCATATATTTT. Translation gives CASSDRSSGNTIYF.